This T cell receptor (beta chain) appears in the sequencing data of a study of CD8 T cell repertoires and HIV-1 epitope variants. About the research overall: Epitopes were three Gag families plus Nef HW9 and YT9.

Per the germline V gene, CDR1 is KGHSH and CDR2 is LQKENI. The CDR3 covers 13 residues. V lost 5 bases, J lost 4 bases, and 11 bases lay in between. Sequencing of TCR beta CDR3 used immunoSEQ survey depth. Here immunoSEQ multiplex PCR was the method, and the copy in TCRdb shows in-frame clones only, minus some. This sample carries about 95,000 clones, almost 75% of them seen once, and the ten largest clones take about 26%. This clone was detected only a few times. What was sequenced was uncultured baseline CD8+ T cells from peripheral blood mononuclear cells (PBMCs). This clonotype was obtained from a male donor with HIV. The gene calls are TRBV18 and TRBJ2-5, with a weak D call TRBD2 (5 bases). CDR3 in amino acids: CASSKRPGETQYF. As DNA, the CDR3 is TGTGCCAGCTCAAAGCGGCCCGGAGAGACCCAGTACTTC.